A single sample gave rise to the 14 T cell receptor beta chains below, sequenced in a study of T cells after yellow fever vaccination. MiXCR, applied by TCRdb to the 5' RACE reads, yields one record per CDR3 protein. Found here are approximately 510,000 distinct CDR3 sequences, just over 20% of them singletons; the top ten hold around 17%. This material consisted of PBMCs, taken about 21 days after the first yellow fever vaccination. The receptors were gathered from a man between 18 and 29 years old who received the YFV17D yellow fever vaccine.

The chain carries TRBV27 and TRBJ1-2, with D tentatively TRBD1 (6 bases). Germline CDR1 is MNHEY and CDR2 is SMNVEV (reference sequence). V shed 3 bases and J shed 8 bases, with 16 bases lying between them. The CDR3 loop spans 14 amino acids. The CDR3: CASSFGPGGGGYTF. CDR3 nucleotide sequence: TGTGCCAGCAGTTTCGGTCCGGGGGGCGGCGGCTACACCTTC.

This clonotype was recorded many times. Its ends do not fully match the called genes, so a read error is possible. The chain couples TRBV12-3 or TRBV12-4 to TRBJ1-2; TRBD1 is a possible D gene (6 bases). The CDR3 is made up of 12 amino acids. DNA of the CDR3: TGCGCCAGCAGCCTAAGGGGGTATGGCTACACCTTC. Residues: CASSLRGYGYTF.

This clonotype was found a few times. The chain couples TRBV9 to TRBJ2-3; 8 nucleotides align to TRBD1. Trimming at V came to 1 base and at J to 4 bases, leaving 11 bases not matched to a gene. This CDR3 is built from 17 residues. The germline gives CDR1 SGDLS, CDR2 YYNGEE. CDR3 DNA sequence: TGTGCCAGCAGCGTAACAATAGGACAGGGTTGGTCAGATACGCAGTATTTT. This encodes CASSVTIGQGWSDTQYF.

This chain connects TRBV3-1 to TRBJ1-5; D remains unclear. The CDR3 has 17 amino acids. Germline CDR1 LGHDT, CDR2 YNNKEL (reference sequence). The V end was cut by 2 bases, the J end by 2 bases, with 16 bases between. This CDR3 reads CASSQNVLPRGNQPQHF. DNA for the CDR3: TGTGCCAGCAGCCAAAATGTACTCCCTCGGGGCAATCAGCCCCAGCATTTT.

The CDR3 nucleotides are TGTGCCAGCAGTGAGACAGGGTCTAACTATGGCTACACCTTC. Translating gives CASSETGSNYGYTF. The rearrangement uses TRBV28 and TRBJ1-2, with TRBD1 matching over 7 bases. V lost 5 bases to trimming and J lost 0 bases; unmatched junction nucleotides: 3. CDR3 size: 14 residues. Germline CDR1 MDHEN, CDR2 SYDVKM.

This clonotype turned up a few times. The CDR3: CASSLWTGDVETQYF. The CDR3 region has the DNA TGTGCCAGCAGCTTATGGACAGGGGACGTAGAGACCCAGTACTTC. The chain carries TRBV13 and TRBJ2-5; 9 bases align to TRBD1. Germline V gene sequence: CDR1 PRHDT, CDR2 FYEKMQ (reference sequence). This CDR3 is built from 15 residues. The V segment lost 2 bases and the J segment 4 bases; nucleotides outside the gene matches: 5.

The rearrangement joins TRBV29-1 to TRBJ2-3; 8 nucleotides line up with TRBD2. The germline CDR1 and CDR2 sequences are SQVTM and ANQGSEA. The CDR3 totals 13 residues. Unmatched junction bases numbered 5, after V lost 5 bases and J lost 4 bases. The CDR3 loop is CSVQRGFADTQYF. CDR3 coding DNA: TGCAGCGTTCAGCGGGGGTTTGCAGATACGCAGTATTTT.

This clonotype was seen only a few times. The chain uses TRBV6-5 and TRBJ2-7; tentative D call: TRBD1 (6 bases). V lost 2 bases, J lost 2 bases, and 13 bases lay in between. The CDR3 consists of 15 residues. The germline V gene encodes CDR1 MNHEY and CDR2 SVGAGI. The CDR3 protein is CASSYDRTEPYEQYF. The CDR3 DNA reads TGTGCCAGCAGTTACGACAGGACAGAACCCTACGAGCAGTACTTC.

This clonotype was recorded at least ten times. The chain has TRBV20-1 and TRBJ1-1; D might be TRBD1 (5 bases). V lost 3 bases and J lost 10, with 21 bases in between. The CDR3 runs to 14 residues. Germline CDR1 DFQATT, CDR2 SNEGSKA (reference sequence). This CDR3 reads CSARGGEGSLVAFF. CDR3 sequence (DNA): TGCAGTGCTAGGGGGGGTGAGGGCTCCCTAGTAGCTTTCTTT.

This clonotype was counted between two and nine times. The rearrangement uses TRBV5-1 and TRBJ1-4; D is ambiguous. The CDR3 sequence is 16 residues long. Germline loops: CDR1 SGHRS, CDR2 YFSETQ. Trimming removed 2 bases from V and 6 bases from J, with 17 bases in between. The CDR3 is CASSFGNRGFYEKLFF. The CDR3 coding sequence is TGCGCCAGCAGCTTCGGGAACCGAGGCTTTTATGAAAAACTGTTTTTT.

The V and J genes are TRBV4-3 and TRBJ2-5; the D is unclear. The CDR3 runs 14 residues. Trimming took off 1 base at V and 1 base at J, with 7 bases between the two ends. Looked up from germline, CDR1 is LGHNA and CDR2 is YSLEER. CDR3 amino acids: CASSQAGLQETQYF. The CDR3 nucleotides are TGCGCCAGCAGCCAAGCGGGTCTCCAAGAGACCCAGTACTTC.

Details on this clonotype: Its ends do not fully match the called genes, so a read error is possible. The genes are TRBV6-1 and TRBJ1-1, with D unclear. CDR3 length: 13 amino acids. The germline V gene has CDR1 MNHNS and CDR2 SASEGT. The CDR3, as DNA: TGTGCCAGCAGTGGGGGTGGTCGGACTGAAGCTCTCTTT. This gives the protein CASSGGGRTEALF.

The rearrangement uses TRBV20-1 and TRBJ2-7, with D perhaps TRBD1 or TRBD2 (5 bases each). V dropped 0 bases and J dropped 6 bases, with 21 bases sitting between them. The CDR3 runs to 16 residues. CDR1 and CDR2 (germline): DFQATT, SNEGSKA (reference sequence). For the CDR3, the DNA is TGCAGTGCTAGAGATTACCGGGACCCAGGTGCCCCCGAGCAGTACGTC. Encoded protein: CSARDYRDPGAPEQYV.

The chain has TRBV6-4 and TRBJ2-1; 11 nucleotides align to TRBD1. The CDR3 is 14 amino acids. The trim removed 2 bases at V and 6 bases at J, leaving 0 bases unmatched. Germline V gene data show CDR1 as MRHNA and CDR2 as SNTAGT. Here the CDR3 reads CASSDGTGGNEQFF. DNA of the CDR3: TGTGCCAGCAGTGACGGGACAGGGGGCAATGAGCAGTTCTTC.